Listed below are T cell receptor beta chains from one sample, sequenced in a study of shared clonotypes between healthy human individuals. Sequenced by immunoSEQ multiplex PCR; TCRdb stores in-frame clones only, minus some. In the table there are about 820,000 clones, about 92% of which are singletons. Sample: naive CD8+ T cells sorted from blood. The receptors shown here come from a man aged 30 to 45 in good health. CDR3s include the opening cysteine and the closing phenylalanine or tryptophan. Each record gives: J gene, D gene, clone size, V gene, CDR3 protein, CDR3 DNA. A D gene is named only where the DNA matches it firmly. Where a row states a size, it is once, few, many or the class of an expanded clone; other rows omit it.

j_call: TRBJ1-1; d_call: .; clone_size: .; v_call: TRBV6-6; cdr3_aa: CASSTQGPGSWTEAFF; cdr3_nt: TGTGCCAGCAGTACCCAGGGACCCGGGAGTTGGACTGAAGCTTTCTTT
j_call: TRBJ2-3; d_call: .; clone_size: .; v_call: TRBV7-6; cdr3_aa: CASSPRAEGTDTQYF; cdr3_nt: TGTGCCAGCAGCCCAAGAGCCGAGGGCACAGATACGCAGTATTTT
j_call: TRBJ1-5; d_call: .; clone_size: .; v_call: TRBV5-4; cdr3_aa: CASGMGGQPQHF; cdr3_nt: TGTGCCAGCGGAATGGGGGGTCAGCCCCAGCATTTT
j_call: TRBJ2-7; d_call: .; clone_size: .; v_call: TRBV27; cdr3_aa: CASSPFGAGPRSSYEQYF; cdr3_nt: TGTGCCAGCAGCCCTTTTGGGGCAGGTCCCAGGAGCTCCTACGAGCAGTACTTC
j_call: TRBJ2-7; d_call: TRBD2; clone_size: .; v_call: TRBV7-8; cdr3_aa: CASSPLAAAYEQYF; cdr3_nt: TGTGCCAGCAGCCCTCTAGCGGCCGCCTACGAGCAGTACTTC
j_call: TRBJ1-5; d_call: TRBD1; clone_size: .; v_call: TRBV7-8; cdr3_aa: CASSLNRGRQPQHF; cdr3_nt: TGTGCCAGCAGCCTGAACAGGGGCCGGCAGCCCCAGCATTTT
j_call: TRBJ2-1; d_call: .; clone_size: .; v_call: TRBV7-9; cdr3_aa: CASSLSRGIDYNEQFF; cdr3_nt: TGTGCCAGCAGCTTATCACGCGGGATTGACTACAATGAGCAGTTCTTC
j_call: TRBJ1-2; d_call: .; clone_size: .; v_call: TRBV7-3; cdr3_aa: CASSQRASECYGYTF; cdr3_nt: TGTGCCAGCAGCCAACGGGCCTCCGAATGCTATGGCTACACCTTC
j_call: TRBJ2-1; d_call: TRBD2; clone_size: .; v_call: TRBV11-2; cdr3_aa: CASSYGLAGAWDEQFF; cdr3_nt: TGTGCCAGCAGCTACGGACTAGCGGGGGCCTGGGATGAGCAGTTCTTC
j_call: TRBJ1-1; d_call: .; clone_size: .; v_call: TRBV15; cdr3_aa: CATRGGVSTEAFF; cdr3_nt: TGTGCCACCAGAGGAGGCGTAAGCACTGAAGCTTTCTTT
j_call: TRBJ2-5; d_call: .; clone_size: .; v_call: TRBV27; cdr3_aa: CASQGGIWETQYF; cdr3_nt: TGTGCCAGCCAAGGGGGAATTTGGGAGACCCAGTACTTC
j_call: TRBJ1-5; d_call: TRBD1; clone_size: .; v_call: TRBV4-1; cdr3_aa: CASSQGTGADQPQHF; cdr3_nt: TGCGCCAGCAGCCAAGGGACAGGGGCGGATCAGCCCCAGCATTTT
j_call: TRBJ2-7; d_call: .; clone_size: .; v_call: TRBV27; cdr3_aa: CASSLSGTLYEQYF; cdr3_nt: TGTGCCAGCAGTTTATCAGGGACACTCTACGAGCAGTACTTC
j_call: TRBJ2-1; d_call: .; clone_size: .; v_call: TRBV27; cdr3_aa: CASSLLRGNEQFF; cdr3_nt: TGTGCCAGCAGCCTTTTACGGGGCAATGAGCAGTTCTTC
j_call: TRBJ2-3; d_call: .; clone_size: .; v_call: TRBV10-3; cdr3_aa: CAISEVGASTDTQYF; cdr3_nt: TGTGCCATCAGTGAAGTGGGGGCTAGTACAGATACGCAGTATTTT
j_call: TRBJ2-1; d_call: .; clone_size: .; v_call: TRBV29-1; cdr3_aa: CSVRDYNEQFF; cdr3_nt: TGCAGCGTTCGGGACTACAATGAGCAGTTCTTC
j_call: TRBJ2-5; d_call: TRBD1; clone_size: .; v_call: TRBV7-9; cdr3_aa: CASTVGTGMETQYF; cdr3_nt: TGTGCCAGCACCGTCGGGACAGGGATGGAGACCCAGTACTTC
j_call: TRBJ2-1; d_call: .; clone_size: .; v_call: TRBV6-4; cdr3_aa: CASSPSGPSYNEQFF; cdr3_nt: TGTGCCAGCAGCCCTTCCGGACCCTCCTACAATGAGCAGTTCTTC
j_call: TRBJ2-3; d_call: .; clone_size: .; v_call: TRBV4-1; cdr3_aa: CASSQDFSTDTQYF; cdr3_nt: TGCGCCAGCAGCCAAGACTTCAGCACAGATACGCAGTATTTT
j_call: TRBJ2-3; d_call: TRBD1; clone_size: .; v_call: TRBV27; cdr3_aa: CASRGQNTDTQYF; cdr3_nt: TGTGCCAGCAGGGGACAGAACACAGATACGCAGTATTTT
j_call: TRBJ2-7; d_call: TRBD1; clone_size: .; v_call: TRBV30; cdr3_aa: CAWNQNRGLGNEQYF; cdr3_nt: TGTGCCTGGAACCAGAACAGGGGCTTGGGGAACGAGCAGTACTTC
j_call: TRBJ2-1; d_call: .; clone_size: .; v_call: TRBV27; cdr3_aa: CASSLGGSSYNEQFF; cdr3_nt: TGTGCCAGCAGTTTAGGTGGGAGCTCCTACAATGAGCAGTTCTTC
j_call: TRBJ2-3; d_call: .; clone_size: .; v_call: TRBV28; cdr3_aa: CASSYGGPDTQYF; cdr3_nt: TGTGCCAGCAGTTACGGGGGGCCAGATACGCAGTATTTT
j_call: TRBJ2-3; d_call: TRBD2; clone_size: .; v_call: TRBV19; cdr3_aa: CASSISLAGGDTQYF; cdr3_nt: TGTGCCAGTAGTATATCTCTAGCGGGAGGGGATACGCAGTATTTT
j_call: TRBJ2-7; d_call: .; clone_size: .; v_call: TRBV7-8; cdr3_aa: CASSLAAYYEQYF; cdr3_nt: TGTGCCAGCAGCTTAGCGGCGTACTACGAGCAGTACTTC
j_call: TRBJ2-1; d_call: .; clone_size: once; v_call: TRBV29-1; cdr3_aa: CSVEGGLSDPYNEQFF; cdr3_nt: TGCAGCGTCGAGGGTGGGTTGTCGGACCCTTACAATGAGCAGTTCTTC
j_call: TRBJ2-5; d_call: .; clone_size: .; v_call: TRBV2; cdr3_aa: CASSEGGFSNTAQTQYF; cdr3_nt: TGTGCCAGCAGTGAAGGGGGCTTCTCCAATACCGCCCAGACCCAGTACTTC
j_call: TRBJ2-7; d_call: .; clone_size: .; v_call: TRBV2; cdr3_aa: CASSDSKGYYEQYF; cdr3_nt: TGTGCCAGCAGTGATTCAAAGGGGTACTACGAGCAGTACTTC
j_call: TRBJ2-7; d_call: .; clone_size: .; v_call: TRBV27; cdr3_aa: CASGTRVSTYEQYF; cdr3_nt: TGTGCCAGCGGCACGAGGGTGTCAACCTACGAGCAGTACTTC
j_call: TRBJ2-3; d_call: .; clone_size: .; v_call: TRBV29-1; cdr3_aa: CSVIADNTDTQYF; cdr3_nt: TGCAGCGTGATAGCGGACAACACAGATACGCAGTATTTT
j_call: TRBJ2-7; d_call: .; clone_size: .; v_call: TRBV7-2; cdr3_aa: CASSLGGWYEQYF; cdr3_nt: TGTGCCAGCAGCTTAGGGGGTTGGTACGAGCAGTACTTC
j_call: TRBJ1-1; d_call: .; clone_size: .; v_call: TRBV10-3; cdr3_aa: CAISDHRATRSGTEAFF; cdr3_nt: TGTGCCATCAGTGACCACCGGGCCACCAGGTCGGGCACTGAAGCTTTCTTT
j_call: TRBJ1-5; d_call: .; clone_size: once; v_call: TRBV27; cdr3_aa: CASSLNRVNQPQHF; cdr3_nt: TGTGCCAGCAGTTTAAACAGGGTAAATCAGCCCCAGCATTTT
j_call: TRBJ2-1; d_call: .; clone_size: .; v_call: TRBV11-2; cdr3_aa: CASVGLVGNEQFF; cdr3_nt: TGTGCCAGCGTAGGGCTCGTTGGTAATGAGCAGTTCTTC
j_call: TRBJ2-7; d_call: .; clone_size: .; v_call: TRBV9; cdr3_aa: CASSVGSRAGPYEQYF; cdr3_nt: TGTGCCAGCAGCGTAGGTTCCAGGGCAGGCCCCTACGAGCAGTACTTC
j_call: TRBJ1-5; d_call: TRBD1; clone_size: once; v_call: TRBV28; cdr3_aa: CASRPTGGRAQHF; cdr3_nt: TGTGCCAGCAGACCCACAGGGGGGAGAGCCCAGCATTTT
j_call: TRBJ1-5; d_call: .; clone_size: few; v_call: TRBV2; cdr3_aa: CASSEDRQGNQPQHF; cdr3_nt: TGTGCCAGCAGTGAAGACCGACAGGGCAATCAGCCCCAGCATTTT
j_call: TRBJ1-2; d_call: TRBD1; clone_size: few; v_call: TRBV18; cdr3_aa: CASSPGTGTYGYTF; cdr3_nt: TGTGCCAGCTCACCAGGGACAGGGACCTATGGCTACACCTTC
j_call: TRBJ2-7; d_call: .; clone_size: .; v_call: TRBV27; cdr3_aa: CASSPLEDSPYEQYF; cdr3_nt: TGTGCCAGCAGTCCCCTGGAGGACAGCCCTTACGAGCAGTACTTC
j_call: TRBJ2-7; d_call: TRBD2; clone_size: few; v_call: TRBV13; cdr3_aa: CASSLGWGLGYEQYF; cdr3_nt: TGTGCCAGCAGCTTGGGATGGGGACTAGGCTACGAGCAGTACTTC
j_call: TRBJ2-5; d_call: .; clone_size: .; v_call: TRBV27; cdr3_aa: CASSFGAEETQYF; cdr3_nt: TGTGCCAGCAGTTTCGGGGCCGAGGAGACCCAGTACTTC
j_call: TRBJ2-2; d_call: .; clone_size: .; v_call: TRBV10-3; cdr3_aa: CAISESSTDTGGELFF; cdr3_nt: TGTGCCATCAGTGAGTCGTCGACCGACACTGGCGGGGAGCTGTTTTTT
j_call: TRBJ2-3; d_call: TRBD1; clone_size: .; v_call: TRBV19; cdr3_aa: CASSQGVIGTDTQYF; cdr3_nt: TGTGCCAGTAGTCAGGGGGTTATCGGCACAGATACGCAGTATTTT
j_call: TRBJ2-1; d_call: .; clone_size: .; v_call: TRBV11-2; cdr3_aa: CASSLPPWNEQFF; cdr3_nt: TGTGCCAGCAGCCTACCCCCGTGGAATGAGCAGTTCTTC
j_call: TRBJ2-2; d_call: .; clone_size: .; v_call: TRBV27; cdr3_aa: CASSFGLSTGELFF; cdr3_nt: TGTGCCAGCAGTTTCGGCCTCAGCACCGGGGAGCTGTTTTTT
j_call: TRBJ2-1; d_call: .; clone_size: .; v_call: TRBV29-1; cdr3_aa: CSVESTRVEQFF; cdr3_nt: TGCAGCGTTGAGAGCACCAGGGTCGAGCAGTTCTTC
j_call: TRBJ2-5; d_call: TRBD1; clone_size: .; v_call: TRBV13; cdr3_aa: CASSWTGTGHLEETQYF; cdr3_nt: TGTGCCAGCAGCTGGACCGGGACAGGACACCTAGAGGAGACCCAGTACTTC
j_call: TRBJ2-1; d_call: TRBD2; clone_size: .; v_call: TRBV4-3; cdr3_aa: CASSQEAGNLQSYNEQFF; cdr3_nt: TGCGCCAGCAGCCAAGAAGCGGGAAACCTTCAATCCTACAATGAGCAGTTCTTC
j_call: TRBJ2-7; d_call: .; clone_size: once; v_call: TRBV6-1; cdr3_aa: CASSPVGMGYEQYF; cdr3_nt: TGTGCCAGCAGCCCGGTTGGAATGGGGTACGAGCAGTACTTC
j_call: TRBJ2-1; d_call: TRBD2; clone_size: .; v_call: TRBV7-9; cdr3_aa: CASSPSGGVNEQFF; cdr3_nt: TGTGCCAGCAGCCCATCCGGGGGGGTCAATGAGCAGTTCTTC
j_call: TRBJ1-2; d_call: .; clone_size: .; v_call: TRBV2; cdr3_aa: CASIWKNRGYTF; cdr3_nt: TGTGCCAGCATCTGGAAGAACAGGGGCTACACCTTC
j_call: TRBJ2-6; d_call: .; clone_size: .; v_call: TRBV25-1; cdr3_aa: CASSRRLSGANVLTF; cdr3_nt: TGTGCCAGCAGTCGACGGTTAAGTGGGGCCAACGTCCTGACTTTC
j_call: TRBJ1-1; d_call: TRBD1; clone_size: once; v_call: TRBV29-1; cdr3_aa: CSVEGRQGALGAFF; cdr3_nt: TGCAGCGTTGAAGGAAGACAGGGGGCCCTTGGAGCTTTCTTT
j_call: TRBJ2-7; d_call: .; clone_size: .; v_call: TRBV19; cdr3_aa: CASSSGIGVEQYF; cdr3_nt: TGTGCCAGTAGTAGCGGAATAGGCGTAGAGCAGTACTTC
j_call: TRBJ2-7; d_call: .; clone_size: .; v_call: TRBV4-1; cdr3_aa: CASSQDFYPSSYEQYF; cdr3_nt: TGCGCCAGCAGCCAAGATTTCTATCCCAGCTCCTACGAGCAGTACTTC
j_call: TRBJ2-3; d_call: TRBD2; clone_size: .; v_call: TRBV5-4; cdr3_aa: CASSGGLAITDTQYF; cdr3_nt: TGTGCCAGCAGCGGGGGACTAGCTATCACAGATACGCAGTATTTT